The 30 T cell receptor beta chains in this list originate from one sample, sequenced in a study of breast tumors, draining lymph nodes, adjacent tissues. The lymph nodes were axillary draining lymph nodes from breast cancer patients. TCRdb processed the multiplex PCR reads anew with MiXCR; each CDR3 protein has one entry. In the table there are roughly 100,000 distinct CDR3 sequences, more than 25% of which are singletons. Input material: axillary lymph node tissue. All receptors come from a female donor with breast cancer. Some clones in this sample may be carry-over from other donors' samples.

This clonotype was recorded at least ten times. This rearrangement joins TRBV20-1 to TRBJ2-7, with D possibly being TRBD2 (7 bases). Germline values: CDR1 DFQATT, CDR2 SNEGSKA (reference sequence). The CDR3 runs to 12 residues. The CDR3 protein is CTQGGRGGEQYF. CDR3 DNA sequence: TGCACCCAAGGAGGCAGGGGAGGGGAGCAGTACTTC.

This clonotype was counted ten times or more. V is TRBV10-3 and J is TRBJ2-1; D gene unclear. The germline V and J ends were trimmed by 3 bases and 4 bases, with 4 bases remaining between them. CDR3 length: 12 amino acids. CDR1 ENHRY and CDR2 SYGVKD come from the germline V gene. DNA of the CDR3: TGTGCCATCAGTGACTATTACAATGAGCAGTTCTTC. Translated, it gives CAISDYYNEQFF.

In this sample, this clonotype turned up many times. The CDR3 reads CSLTPLDFLTDTQYF. CDR3 in DNA: TGCAGTCTCACACCACTAGATTTCCTCACAGATACGCAGTATTTT. J is TRBJ2-3 and V is TRBV20-1, with D possibly matching TRBD2 (5 bases). Germline V gene lookup returns CDR1 DFQATT and CDR2 SNEGSKA (reference sequence). V was shortened by 8 bases and J by 2 bases, with 20 bases between the two germline ends. The CDR3 extends over 15 amino acids.

This clonotype was picked up many times. The rearrangement uses TRBV6-5 and TRBJ2-5; D not resolved. This CDR3 comprises 13 residues. CDR1 and CDR2 (germline): MNHEY, SVGAGI. V shed 6 bases and J shed 5 bases, with 13 bases lying between them. The CDR3 DNA reads as TGTGCCAGCAGCCTTCCGATGGGGGAGACCCAGTACTTC. This gives the protein CASSLPMGETQYF.

This clonotype was seen ten or more times. The rearrangement joins TRBV20-1 to TRBJ2-3, with 9 bases matching TRBD2. CDR3 length: 15 residues. CDR1 is DFQATT and CDR2 is SNEGSKA in the germline V gene (reference sequence). The V segment lost 3 bases and the J segment 2 bases; nucleotides outside the gene matches: 6. The CDR3 spells CSASASGGNTDTQYF. CDR3 coding DNA: TGCAGTGCTAGCGCCAGCGGGGGGAACACAGATACGCAGTATTTT.

Turning to this clonotype: A much larger clone is a single base away; this may be a read error. This chain links TRBV28 with TRBJ2-3; tentative D call: TRBD1 (6 bases). Germline-derived CDR1 and CDR2 are MDHEN and SYDVKM. CDR3 size: 13 residues. The CDR3 is CASIQTDRDTRYF. The CDR3 DNA reads as TGTGCCAGCATCCAAACGGACAGAGATACGCGGTATTTT.

This clonotype came up many times. V is TRBV24-1 and J is TRBJ2-2; 7 bases map to TRBD1. Germline CDR1 KGHDR, CDR2 SFDVKD. With V trimmed by 5 bases and J by 5 bases, 7 bases remained unmatched. The CDR3 is 15 residues long. CDR3 coding DNA: TGTGCCACCAGTGTTACAGGGGTCGATACCGGGGAGCTGTTTTTT. Protein: CATSVTGVDTGELFF.

At least ten counts were recorded for this clonotype. The gene calls are TRBV5-1 and TRBJ2-3; perhaps TRBD2 as D (5 bases). Trimming left V 0 bases short and J 5 bases short, with 7 bases between. CDR1 SGHRS and CDR2 YFSETQ come from the germline V gene. The CDR3 covers 13 residues. CDR3 sequence: CASSLAGEDTQYF. The CDR3 DNA sequence: TGCGCCAGCAGCTTGGCCGGGGAAGATACGCAGTATTTT. The variable domain in full, completed from reference TRBV5-1 and TRBJ2-3, reads KAGVTQTPRYLIKTRGQQVTLSCSPISGHRSVSWYQQTPGQGLQFLFEYFSETQRNKGNFPGRFSGRQFSNSRSEMNVSTLELGDSALYLCASSLAGEDTQYFGPGTRLTVL.

This clonotype has ten or more counts. This rearrangement joins TRBV10-3 to TRBJ1-1; D gene unclear. V lost 2 bases to trimming and J lost 3 bases, with 13 bases between them. The CDR3 has 15 amino acids. CDR1 ENHRY and CDR2 SYGVKD come from the germline V gene. DNA for the CDR3: TGTGCCATCAGTGAGAATCGCCAACCCCACACTGAAGCTTTCTTT. This translates into CAISENRQPHTEAFF.

Within the sample, this clonotype is medium-sized. The gene calls are TRBV14 and TRBJ1-6, with D hard to call. CDR1 and CDR2 from the germline V gene are SGHDN and FVKESK. The CDR3 runs 15 residues. Trimming took off 1 base at V and 1 base at J, with 5 bases between the two ends. The chain's CDR3 is CASSQVGSYNSPLHF. CDR3 coding DNA: TGTGCCAGCAGCCAAGTTGGGTCCTATAATTCACCCCTCCACTTT.

As concerns this clonotype: A much larger clone lies a single base off, so this may be a read error. This rearrangement joins TRBV3-1 to TRBJ2-2, with a tentative D call TRBD2 (5 bases). The CDR3 totals 15 residues. The germline gives CDR1 LGHDT, CDR2 YNNKEL (reference sequence). CDR3 region: CASSQGDRRTGELLF. Written as DNA, the CDR3 is TGTGCCAGCAGCCAAGGGGATAGGAGGACCGGGGAGCTGCTTTTT.

At least ten counts were recorded for this clonotype. A much larger clone is a single base away; this may be a read error. The chain uses TRBV6-5 and TRBJ1-6; 7 bases fit TRBD1. The CDR3 runs to 15 residues. Germline CDR1 is MNHEY and CDR2 is SVGAGI. The V gene end was trimmed by 5 bases and the J gene end by 6 bases; junction bases not matched to a gene: 7. The CDR3 DNA follows: TGTGCCAGCAGTCACCATCAGGGGGGTAATTCACCCCTCCACTTT. It yields the protein CASSHHQGGNSPLHF.

This clonotype was seen ten or more times. The V gene is TRBV3-1, the J gene TRBJ2-5, with 7 bases identical to TRBD1. Trimming at V came to 5 bases and at J to 5 bases, leaving 5 bases not matched to a gene. The CDR3 is 13 residues long. Germline CDR1 and CDR2: LGHDT and YNNKEL (reference sequence). CDR3 bases: TGTGCCAGCAGCTTCGGGACAGCCGAGACCCAGTACTTC. Its translation is CASSFGTAETQYF.

Ten or more counts support this clonotype. V is TRBV27 and J is TRBJ1-2; 7 positions match TRBD1. Germline loops: CDR1 MNHEY, CDR2 SMNVEV (reference sequence). The trim removed 5 bases at V and 4 bases at J, leaving 7 bases unmatched. This CDR3 comprises 14 residues. The CDR3 bases are TGTGCCAGCAGTCCATCCTCAGGGGGCTATGGCTACACCTTC. It encodes CASSPSSGGYGYTF.

This clonotype was detected ten times or more. This chain connects TRBV6-5 to TRBJ1-6; D remains ambiguous. The germline V gene has CDR1 MNHEY and CDR2 SVGAGI. The CDR3 spans 14 residues. V was shortened by 6 bases and J by 2 bases, with 8 bases between the two germline ends. Here the CDR3 DNA reads TGTGCCAGCAGCCTATACACCTATAATTCACCCCTCCACTTT. Translation gives CASSLYTYNSPLHF.

This clonotype was seen ten or more times. The rearrangement joins TRBV6-6 to TRBJ2-2, with 10 bases fitting TRBD1. CDR3 length equals 15 residues. Trimming cost V 5 bases and J 6 bases; bases outside gene matches: 6. The V gene's germline CDR1 is MNHNY and CDR2 SVGAGI (reference sequence). The chain's CDR3 is CASSRTGGNAGELFF. CDR3 nucleotides: TGTGCCAGCAGTCGGACAGGGGGGAATGCCGGGGAGCTGTTTTTT.

This chain links TRBV7-2 with TRBJ2-1, with no clear D. V was pared by 4 bases and J by 7 bases, with 14 bases between. Germline V gives CDR1 SGHTA, CDR2 FQGNSA. There are 14 residues in the CDR3. For the CDR3, the DNA is TGTGCCAGCAGCTCCCCCACTTATAGGAATGAGCAGTTCTTC. It yields the protein CASSSPTYRNEQFF.

This clonotype was counted between two and nine times. The chain employs TRBV7-3 and TRBJ1-1; D gene uncertain. Germline loops: CDR1 SGHTA, CDR2 FQGTGA. Trimming shortened V by 5 bases and J by 0 bases, and 10 bases separated the two germline ends. The CDR3 has 14 amino acids. DNA of the CDR3: TGTGCCAGCAGCCCTACGGTAATGAACACTGAAGCTTTCTTT. This encodes CASSPTVMNTEAFF.

This clonotype was seen many times. This chain joins TRBV18 and TRBJ2-7; D is undetermined. V was shortened by 3 bases and J by 3 bases, with 12 bases between the two germline ends. This CDR3 comprises 14 residues. CDR1 KGHSH and CDR2 LQKENI come from the germline V gene. CDR3 in amino acids: CASSPVNGNYEQYF. CDR3 bases: TGTGCCAGCTCACCCGTGAATGGGAACTACGAGCAGTACTTC.

About this clonotype itself: A much more abundant neighbour one base away suggests this may be a read error. The CDR3 spells CASSVGTNTEAFF. The CDR3 region has the DNA TGTGCCAGCAGCGTAGGAACGAACACTGAAGCTTTCTTT. The chain combines TRBV9 with TRBJ1-1; no definite D call. The CDR3 loop spans 13 amino acids. The V end was cut by 0 bases, the J end by 1 base, with 4 bases between. CDR1 is SGDLS, CDR2 YYNGEE, per germline.

This clonotype was seen many times. This chain links TRBV2 with TRBJ1-1, with TRBD1 as a possible D gene (5 bases). Germline CDR1 SNHLY, CDR2 FYNNEI. The CDR3 totals 11 residues. Deletions cut 8 bases from V and 9 bases from J, with 13 bases between. Here the CDR3 reads CASEKQAKAFF. Written as DNA, the CDR3 is TGTGCCAGCGAGAAACAGGCGAAAGCTTTCTTT. Based on the CDR3 plus reference TRBV2 and TRBJ1-1, the full variable domain is EPEVTQTPSHQVTQMGQEVILRCVPISNHLYFYWYRQILGQKVEFLVSFYNNEISEKSEIFDDQFSVERPDGSNFTLKIRSTKLEDSAMYFCASEKQAKAFFGQGTRLTVV.

This clonotype appeared many times. This chain links TRBV6-2 or TRBV6-3 with TRBJ2-5; D may match TRBD1 or TRBD2 (5 bases each). Between the trimmed V and J ends, which lost 8 bases and 5 bases, there was a span of 12 bases. CDR1 and CDR2 from the germline V gene are MNHEY and SVGEGT. CDR3 length: 12 residues. The CDR3 here is CASEGHRETQYF. CDR3 nucleotides: TGTGCCAGCGAGGGGCACAGGGAGACCCAGTACTTC.

Ten or more counts support this clonotype. The rearrangement joins TRBV4-1 to TRBJ2-7; tentatively, D is TRBD2 (6 bases). Between the trimmed V and J ends, which lost 0 bases and 5 bases, there was a span of 17 bases. Germline V gene lookup returns CDR1 MGHRA and CDR2 YSYEKL. There are 16 residues in the CDR3. The CDR3 sequence is CASSQDFAGRSHEQYF. The CDR3, as DNA: TGCGCCAGCAGCCAAGACTTTGCGGGGCGGTCCCACGAGCAGTACTTC.

As regards this clonotype: This likely comes from a read error, as the CDR3 has no conserved phenylalanine or tryptophan at its end. This chain connects TRBV19 to TRBJ1-3; TRBD1 aligns across 9 bases. Germline V gene sequence: CDR1 LNHDA, CDR2 SQIVND (reference sequence). V trimming: 5 bases; J trimming: 4 bases; junction bases outside the gene matches: 9. The CDR3 loop spans 16 amino acids. The chain's CDR3 is CASSSPGQGSGNTIYS. The CDR3 region has the DNA TGTGCCAGTAGTTCTCCGGGACAGGGCTCCGGAAACACCATATATTCT.

This clonotype was seen at least ten times. The chain has TRBV28 and TRBJ2-3; D unclear. In germline, CDR1 is MDHEN, CDR2 SYDVKM. Trimming removed 3 bases at V and 2 bases at J, with 15 bases between. The CDR3 is 16 amino acids. The CDR3 here is CASSFVSHIFTDTQYF. Written as DNA, the CDR3 is TGTGCCAGCAGTTTCGTATCCCATATATTCACAGATACGCAGTATTTT.

This clonotype showed up many times. An end of the junction differs from the germline gene, which may be a read error. V gene TRBV12-3 or TRBV12-4 combines with J gene TRBJ2-5; D remains ambiguous. CDR3 length: 16 amino acids. This CDR3 reads CTSSSHINPLSETQYF. CDR3 nucleotide sequence: TGTACCAGCAGTTCCCACATTAATCCCCTGTCGGAGACCCAGTACTTC.

In its sample, this clonotype was seen many times. This sequence joins TRBV24-1 and TRBJ2-5; TRBD2 matches at 8 bases. CDR3 length: 17 amino acids. CDR1 and CDR2 (germline): KGHDR, SFDVKD. V lost 1 base, J lost 4 bases, and 10 bases stayed unmatched. In DNA form, the CDR3 reads TGTGCCACCAGTGATTTCGGGAGGGGGGCGGGTCGAGAGACCCAGTACTTC. Amino acids: CATSDFGRGAGRETQYF.

The rearrangement joins TRBV27 to TRBJ1-6, with D unresolved. Trimming removed 3 bases at V and 6 bases at J, with 9 bases between. Germline CDR1 reads MNHEY; CDR2 reads SMNVEV (reference sequence). CDR3 length: 14 amino acids. This chain's CDR3 is CASSFRVGNSPLHF. Written as DNA, the CDR3 is TGTGCCAGCAGTTTTAGGGTGGGTAATTCACCCCTCCACTTT.

This clonotype turned up a few times. Since a much larger clone is just one base distant, this may be a read error. The chain combines TRBV7-6 with TRBJ2-2; D may match TRBD1 or TRBD2 (6 bases each). The CDR3 is 15 amino acids. Germline loops: CDR1 SGHVS, CDR2 FNYEAQ. CDR3 region: CASTMSGGDTGELSF. The CDR3 nucleotides are TGTGCCAGCACTATGAGCGGCGGGGACACCGGGGAGCTGTCTTTT.

This clonotype was counted at least ten times. DNA for the CDR3: TGCAGCGTTGAAGATCAGGATAGCGGGGTCTACGAGCAGTACTTC. Its protein is CSVEDQDSGVYEQYF. V gene TRBV29-1 combines with J gene TRBJ2-7; 8 nucleotides match TRBD2. Per germline, CDR1 SQVTM and CDR2 ANQGSEA. The CDR3 consists of 15 residues. With V trimmed by 0 bases and J by 3 bases, 7 bases remained unmatched.